This paragraph covers one T cell receptor beta chain sequence. Its matching antigen is unknown. This record belongs to a study of T cells in localized non-small cell lung cancer. Study-wide findings and caveats: Of the tissues analyzed, uninvolved adjacent lung showed maximal T cell clonality, greater than tumor.

The assay was immunoSEQ multiplex PCR, and TCRdb's table has in-frame clones only and misses some. The sample holds roughly 35,000 clones, 92% seen once. Per the germline V gene, CDR1 is SGHTA and CDR2 is FQGNSA. The CDR3 runs to 16 residues. V trimming: 5 bases; J trimming: 4 bases; junction bases outside the gene matches: 5. This chain connects TRBV7-2 to TRBJ2-7, with 16 bases aligning to TRBD2. Material: peripheral blood, obtained before any cancer treatment. The clonotype originates from a female donor older than 55 with stage I lung adenocarcinoma. CDR3 protein: CASSLGLAGGIYEQYF. The DNA of the CDR3 is TGTGCCAGCAGCCTGGGACTAGCGGGGGGGATATACGAGCAGTACTTC.